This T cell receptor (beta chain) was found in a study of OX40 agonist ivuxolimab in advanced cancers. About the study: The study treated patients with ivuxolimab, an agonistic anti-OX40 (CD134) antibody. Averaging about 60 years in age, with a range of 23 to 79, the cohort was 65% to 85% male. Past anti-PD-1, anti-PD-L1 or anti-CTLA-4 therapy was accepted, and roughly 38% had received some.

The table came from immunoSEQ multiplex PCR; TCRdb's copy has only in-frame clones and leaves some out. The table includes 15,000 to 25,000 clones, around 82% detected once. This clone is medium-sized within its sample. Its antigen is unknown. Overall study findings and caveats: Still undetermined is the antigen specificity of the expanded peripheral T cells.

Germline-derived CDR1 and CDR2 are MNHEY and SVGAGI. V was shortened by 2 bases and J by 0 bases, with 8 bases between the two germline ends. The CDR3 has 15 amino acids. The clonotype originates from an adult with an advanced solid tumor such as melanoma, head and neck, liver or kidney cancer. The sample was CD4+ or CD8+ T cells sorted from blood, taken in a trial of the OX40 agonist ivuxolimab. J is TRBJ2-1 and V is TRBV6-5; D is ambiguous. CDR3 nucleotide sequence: TGTGCCAGCAGTTACCGACCACTCTCCTACAATGAGCAGTTCTTC. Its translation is CASSYRPLSYNEQFF.